The entry that follows covers one T cell receptor beta chain sequence. Germline CDR1 and CDR2: SEHNR and FQNEAQ (reference sequence). V lost 4 bases, J lost 6 bases, and 7 bases lay in between. The CDR3 is made up of 11 amino acids. The data derive from a study of blood T cell repertoires in COVID-19. Whole-study context: Whether acute or convalescent, the COVID-19 samples came from the United States, Italy and Spain.

TCRdb's table, derived via immunoSEQ multiplex PCR, lists solely in-frame clones and lacks some. The data contain about 120,000 clones, around 87% of them seen just once; the ten biggest clones take up 3.8%. In Seattle, patients joined the study during active infection and were tracked longitudinally. Sequencing input: peripheral blood. The sequence derives from an older woman with COVID-19, enrolled during active disease. The genes are TRBV7-9 and TRBJ2-7, with D unresolved. DNA for the CDR3: TGTGCCAGCAGCTCAGCTCTCGAGCAGTACTTC. This gives the protein CASSSALEQYF.